This T cell receptor (beta chain) is from a study of HIV-infected children after antiretroviral therapy interruption. The wider study: Weeks 0, 12, interruption end (24 or 48), and about 3 years post-study gave interruption-arm samples.

Treatment denoted: PENTA 11 planned treatment interruption arm or continuous ART arm. Cryopreserved PBMC samples required at least 5 million viable cells. With 5 bases clipped from V and 6 bases from J, the junction kept 3 bases outside the gene matches. Germline values: CDR1 MNHNY, CDR2 SVGAGI (reference sequence). The CDR3 is made up of 14 amino acids. The sample holds many counts of this clonotype. A 3' RACE protocol on RNA, with unique molecular identifiers, produced the TCR library. TCRdb re-called the 3' RACE reads with MiXCR, one entry per CDR3 protein. The sample lists some 7,000 distinct CDR3 sequences; 15% to 20% were seen once.

The material was CD45RO+ CD8+ T cells from PBMCs, pooled from several time points, obtained from a donor given antiretroviral therapy, either interrupted or continuous. Regarding subset: memory CD8+ CD45RO+ CD45RA- T cells. The rearrangement uses TRBV6-6 and TRBJ1-5; 11 bases are a match to TRBD1. The clonotype originates from a pool of human donors with HIV. The CDR3 loop reads CASSRTGGAQPQHF. The CDR3 coding sequence is TGTGCCAGCAGTCGGACAGGGGGCGCTCAGCCCCAGCATTTT.